Following are 25 T cell receptor beta chains from one sample sequenced in a study of cytotoxic CD8 clonotypes in ibrutinib-treated CLL. Repertoires were generated with immunoSEQ multiplex PCR, while TCRdb's copy carries only in-frame clones and drops some. The sample has 150,000 to 200,000 clones, about 88% seen once. Sample: PBMCs, taken at disease progression, from a patient treated with ibrutinib. The receptors were sampled from a human donor with chronic lymphocytic leukemia.

The chain carries TRBV5-1 and TRBJ2-7; 8 bases are a match to TRBD1. Germline trimming cut 4 bases from V and 0 bases from J; bases unmatched to any gene: 12. The CDR3 contains 17 residues. In germline, CDR1 is SGHRS, CDR2 YFSETQ. The DNA of the CDR3 is TGCGCCAGCAGCCCCACGGGAAGGACAGGGAGCTCCTACGAGCAGTACTTC. Translating gives CASSPTGRTGSSYEQYF.

As DNA, the CDR3 is TGTGCCAGCAGCTTAGCAGGGGGCCGGATGAACACTGAAGCTTTCTTT. Protein sequence: CASSLAGGRMNTEAFF. The chain couples TRBV7-8 to TRBJ1-1, with 7 bases matching TRBD1. The germline gives CDR1 SGHVS, CDR2 FQNEAQ. CDR3 size: 16 residues. V gave up 0 bases and J gave up 0 bases; unmatched junction bases: 4. Combining the CDR3 with reference TRBV7-8 and TRBJ1-1 gives the whole variable domain GAGVSQSPRYKVAKRGQDVALRCDPISGHVSLFWYQQALGQGPEFLTYFQNEAQLDKSGLPSDRFFAERPEGSVSTLKIQRTQQEDSAVYLCASSLAGGRMNTEAFFGQGTRLTVV.

In this sample, this clone turned up once. This rearrangement joins TRBV5-1 to TRBJ2-7; D may be TRBD1 (6 bases). This CDR3 has 15 residues. Trimming pared 4 bases from V and 3 bases from J, leaving 17 bases between. From germline, CDR1 is SGHRS and CDR2 YFSETQ. The chain's CDR3 is CASSRTVGPDYEQYF. CDR3 in DNA: TGCGCCAGCAGCAGGACAGTTGGGCCCGACTACGAGCAGTACTTC.

The CDR3 is CSVEKDEQYF. In DNA, the CDR3 is TGCAGCGTTGAAAAGGACGAGCAGTACTTC. This rearrangement joins TRBV29-1 to TRBJ2-7; D uncertain. The CDR3 sequence is 10 residues long. Per the germline V gene, CDR1 is SQVTM and CDR2 is ANQGSEA. The V end was cut by 2 bases, the J end by 5 bases, with 4 bases between.

The chain recombines TRBV30 with TRBJ2-3; 13 nucleotides align to TRBD2. J was trimmed by 5 bases and V by 0 bases; bases with no gene match: 8. Germline values: CDR1 GTSNPN, CDR2 SVGIG (reference sequence). This CDR3 comprises 17 residues. CDR3 sequence (DNA): TGTGCCTGGAGTGTACCCGGACTAGCGGGAGTCGAAGATACGCAGTATTTT. It codes for CAWSVPGLAGVEDTQYF.

The CDR3 coding sequence is TGCAGCGCTAGGACAGGGGGACATGAAAAACTGTTTTTT. This gives the protein CSARTGGHEKLFF. This rearrangement joins TRBV29-1 to TRBJ1-4, with TRBD1 identical over 10 bases. Germline CDR1 reads SQVTM; CDR2 reads ANQGSEA. This CDR3 comprises 13 residues. Unmatched junction bases numbered 5, after V lost 7 bases and J lost 6 bases.

The chain uses TRBV21-1 and TRBJ2-1; the D call of TRBD1 is as the table states it, not checked on the DNA. TRBV21-1 is assigned pseudogene status. This CDR3 has 14 amino acids. In DNA, the CDR3 is TGTGCCAGCAGCCCCCAGACAGGGGGGCATGAGCAGTTCTTC. Its translation is CASSPQTGGHEQFF.

This chain links TRBV4-2 with TRBJ2-1; 9 nucleotides match TRBD2. The germline gives CDR1 LGHNA, CDR2 YNFKEQ. The junction had 9 bases not matched to a gene; V was cut back by 3 bases and J by 6 bases. This CDR3 is built from 16 residues. In DNA form, the CDR3 reads TGTGCCAGCAGCCAGAGAGATTTAGCGGGAGTCAATGAGCAGTTCTTC. Translation gives CASSQRDLAGVNEQFF.

The CDR3 nucleotides are TGTGCCAGCAGCCTTATGACCCAGAACACTGAAGCTTTCTTT. Translated, it gives CASSLMTQNTEAFF. The rearrangement joins TRBV7-2 to TRBJ1-1, with unresolved D. The germline gives CDR1 SGHTA, CDR2 FQGNSA. V was shortened by 5 bases and J by 1 base, with 11 bases between the two germline ends. The CDR3 extends over 14 amino acids.

The chain couples TRBV4-1 to TRBJ2-3; weak D call: TRBD1 (7 bases). Trimming cost V 3 bases and J 2 bases, with 27 bases left between them. Germline CDR1 is MGHRA and CDR2 is YSYEKL. The CDR3 runs 20 residues. CDR3 amino acids: CASSQSHRGGGSFHTDTQYF. In DNA, the CDR3 is TGCGCCAGCAGCCAGTCACACAGGGGAGGTGGGAGTTTCCACACAGATACGCAGTATTTT.

V and J are TRBV18 and TRBJ1-2; D gene unclear. Germline values: CDR1 KGHSH, CDR2 LQKENI. Trimming shortened V by 0 bases and J by 6 bases, and 14 bases separated the two germline ends. This CDR3 region has 15 residues. This CDR3 is CASSPPAVQVNGYTF. CDR3 coding DNA: TGTGCCAGCTCACCACCGGCAGTCCAAGTTAATGGCTACACCTTC.

V and J are TRBV7-9 and TRBJ1-3; D is ambiguous. Germline V gives CDR1 SEHNR, CDR2 FQNEAQ (reference sequence). CDR3 length: 14 amino acids. V lost 6 bases, J lost 3 bases, and 12 bases lay in between. CDR3 protein: CASRRESSGNTIYF. The CDR3 DNA sequence: TGTGCCAGCAGGAGGGAGTCGAGTGGAAACACCATATATTTT. The variable domain in full, completed from reference TRBV7-9 and TRBJ1-3, reads DTGVSQNPRHKITKRGQNVTFRCDPISEHNRLYWYRQTLGQGPEFLTYFQNEAQLEKSRLLSDRFSAERPKGSFSTLEIQRTEQGDSAMYLCASRRESSGNTIYFGEGSWLTVV.

The chain carries TRBV6-1 and TRBJ2-3, with D perhaps matching TRBD1 or TRBD2 (5 bases each). The CDR3 is 15 residues long. Germline CDR1 MNHNS, CDR2 SASEGT. Trimming removed 2 bases at V and 4 bases at J, with 13 bases between. Here the CDR3 reads CASSETGPRADTQYF. In nucleotides, the CDR3 is TGTGCCAGCAGTGAAACGGGACCACGCGCAGATACGCAGTATTTT.

The V and J genes are TRBV5-6 and TRBJ1-4; D may be TRBD1 (5 bases). V shed 4 bases and J shed 7 bases, with 17 bases lying between them. This CDR3 spans 15 amino acids. Germline lookup yields CDR1 SGHDT and CDR2 YYEEEE. CDR3 loop: CASSAGTLRREKLFF. In DNA, the CDR3 is TGTGCCAGCAGCGCCGGGACCCTCAGACGTGAAAAACTGTTTTTT.

This chain connects TRBV18 to TRBJ2-7, with 10 positions matching TRBD2. Trimming at V came to 6 bases and at J to 0 bases, leaving 2 bases not matched to a gene. CDR1 and CDR2 from the germline V gene are KGHSH and LQKENI. The CDR3 has 14 amino acids. The CDR3 coding sequence is TGTGCCAGCTCTGGGACTAGCGACTCCTACGAGCAGTACTTC. Translated: CASSGTSDSYEQYF. The full variable domain, with the rest looked up from reference TRBV18 and TRBJ2-7, is NAGVMQNPRHLVRRRGQEARLRCSPMKGHSHVYWYRQLPEEGLKFMVYLQKENIIDESGMPKERFSAEFPKEGPSILRIQQVVRGDSAAYFCASSGTSDSYEQYFGPGTRLTVT.

This chain uses TRBV11-1 with TRBJ2-6; 10 bases agree with TRBD1. V lost 3 bases, J lost 2 bases, and 4 bases stayed unmatched. This CDR3 spans 17 amino acids. Germline-derived CDR1 and CDR2 are SGHAT and FQDESV (reference sequence). As DNA, the CDR3 is TGTGCCAGCAGCTTCGACAGGGGGCTGACTGGGGCCAACGTCCTGACTTTC. Protein: CASSFDRGLTGANVLTF. Combining the CDR3 with reference TRBV11-1 and TRBJ2-6 gives the whole variable domain EAEVAQSPRYKITEKSQAVAFWCDPISGHATLYWYRQILGQGPELLVQFQDESVVDDSQLPKDRFSAERLKGVDSTLKIQPAELGDSAMYLCASSFDRGLTGANVLTFGAGSRLTVL.

This chain links TRBV5-1 with TRBJ2-3; tentative D call: TRBD2 (6 bases). Trimming removed 3 bases at V and 3 bases at J, with 8 bases between. Germline V lookup: CDR1 SGHRS, CDR2 YFSETQ. CDR3 length: 13 residues. The CDR3 loop is CASSSGVTDTQYF. CDR3 coding DNA: TGCGCCAGCAGCTCGGGGGTAACAGATACGCAGTATTTT.

The chain uses TRBV11-1 and TRBJ1-1; D gene unclear. Germline assignment: CDR1 SGHAT and CDR2 FQDESV (reference sequence). The CDR3 is 13 amino acids. Trimming took off 4 bases at V and 1 base at J, with 7 bases between the two ends. Here the CDR3 reads CASSYGRNTEAFF. CDR3 nucleotides: TGTGCCAGCAGCTACGGGAGGAACACTGAAGCTTTCTTT.

The V gene is TRBV5-1, the J gene TRBJ1-1, with 8 bases lining up with TRBD1. V was clipped by 6 bases and J by 4 bases; unmatched bases: 8. The CDR3 sequence is 14 residues long. Per the germline V gene, CDR1 is SGHRS and CDR2 is YFSETQ. CDR3 nucleotides: TGCGCCAGCACCGGACAGGGTGGCACCACTGAAGCTTTCTTT. Translating it yields CASTGQGGTTEAFF.

The chain couples TRBV6-5 to TRBJ2-1; 11 bases map to TRBD2. Germline V CDR1 and CDR2: MNHEY, SVGAGI. With V trimmed by 2 bases and J by 5 bases, 2 bases remained unmatched. The CDR3 is 15 amino acids. This CDR3 reads CASSYGTSGNNEQFF. The DNA of the CDR3 is TGTGCCAGCAGTTACGGGACTAGCGGAAACAATGAGCAGTTCTTC.

V usage is TRBV5-5 and J usage is TRBJ1-1; D possibly corresponds to TRBD1 (6 bases). CDR1 and CDR2 from the germline V gene are SGHKS and YYEKEE (reference sequence). This CDR3 is 16 amino acids long. Trimming cost V 2 bases and J 2 bases, with 16 bases left between them. CDR3 in amino acids: CASSFTQGSRNTEAFF. CDR3 bases: TGTGCCAGCAGCTTTACACAGGGATCCCGAAACACTGAAGCTTTCTTT.

The chain joins TRBV25-1 to TRBJ2-3; 7 bases line up with TRBD2. Per germline, CDR1 MGHDK and CDR2 SYGVNS. Trimming took 3 bases from V and 2 from J; bases not matched to a gene: 8. The CDR3 has 16 residues. The CDR3 nucleotides read TGTGCCAGCAGTGAGGGGGGGGTGTGGATCACAGATACGCAGTATTTT. It yields the protein CASSEGGVWITDTQYF.

This rearrangement joins TRBV28 to TRBJ1-2, with 9 nucleotides matching TRBD1. The CDR3 totals 15 residues. Germline CDR1 reads MDHEN; CDR2 reads SYDVKM. The V gene end was trimmed by 6 bases and the J gene end by 1 base; junction bases not matched to a gene: 6. CDR3 DNA: TGTGCCAGCAGCTACGGACAGGGGAGTAACTATGGCTACACCTTC. Amino acid sequence: CASSYGQGSNYGYTF.

This chain connects TRBV20-1 to TRBJ2-7, with D maybe TRBD2 (6 bases). CDR1 and CDR2 (germline): DFQATT, SNEGSKA (reference sequence). CDR3 size: 11 residues. The germline V and J ends were trimmed by 0 bases and 8 bases, with 8 bases remaining between them. CDR3 nucleotide sequence: TGCAGTGCTAGAGAGACTAGTCAGCAGTACTTC. Translated, it gives CSARETSQQYF.

The genes are TRBV5-5 and TRBJ1-5, with D possibly TRBD1 on 5 matching bases. The V gene lost 2 bases and the J gene lost 7 bases, with 16 bases spanning the gap. Per germline, CDR1 SGHKS and CDR2 YYEKEE (reference sequence). The CDR3 loop spans 15 amino acids. CDR3 in amino acids: CASSLLWGRGQPQHF. CDR3 nucleotide sequence: TGTGCCAGCAGCTTACTTTGGGGCCGGGGACAGCCCCAGCATTTT.